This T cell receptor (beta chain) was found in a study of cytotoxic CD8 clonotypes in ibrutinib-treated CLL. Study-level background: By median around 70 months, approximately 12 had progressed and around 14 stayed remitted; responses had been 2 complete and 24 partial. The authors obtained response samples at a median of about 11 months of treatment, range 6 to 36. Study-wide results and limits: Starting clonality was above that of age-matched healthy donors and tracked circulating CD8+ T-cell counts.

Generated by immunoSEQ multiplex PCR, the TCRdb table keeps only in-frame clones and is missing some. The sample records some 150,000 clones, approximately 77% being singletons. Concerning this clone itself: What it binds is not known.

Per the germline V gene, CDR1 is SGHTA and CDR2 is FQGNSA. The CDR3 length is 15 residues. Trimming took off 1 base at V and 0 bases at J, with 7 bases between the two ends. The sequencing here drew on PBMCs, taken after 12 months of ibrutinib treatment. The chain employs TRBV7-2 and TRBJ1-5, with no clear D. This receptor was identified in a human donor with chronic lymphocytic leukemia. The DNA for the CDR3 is TGTGCCAGCAGCTTAGATTCGGGTAGCAATCAGCCCCAGCATTTT. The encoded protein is CASSLDSGSNQPQHF.